The 14 T cell receptor beta chains listed next were all sequenced from one sample in a study of blood T cell repertoires in COVID-19 (dated by TCRdb to the early 2020s). Libraries were constructed by the immunoSEQ multiplex PCR assay. TCRdb carries this immuneACCESS record with in-frame sequences only. Its versions omit some clonotypes, under half of them owing to an unresolved V gene in the studies checked, with the rest unexplained. The sample table holds roughly 130,000 clones, of which more than 60% were seen once. The ten most abundant clones make up around 13% of the sample. Sequencing was done on a sample of peripheral blood. The receptors shown here come from an elderly man with acute or convalescent COVID-19.

This clone has a handful of counts. This rearrangement joins TRBV5-5 to TRBJ1-1; tentatively, D is TRBD1 (5 bases). With 2 bases removed from V and 1 base from J, the gap between germline ends came to 9 bases. The germline CDR1 and CDR2 sequences are SGHKS and YYEKEE (reference sequence). The CDR3 loop spans 14 amino acids. The CDR3: CASSFSGENTEAFF. Here the CDR3 DNA reads TGTGCCAGCAGCTTCTCGGGGGAGAACACTGAAGCTTTCTTT.

This sequence joins TRBV30 and TRBJ2-3, with D possibly matching TRBD1 (5 bases). Germline V gene sequence: CDR1 GTSNPN, CDR2 SVGIG (reference sequence). Trimming pared 8 bases from V and 0 bases from J, leaving 15 bases between. The CDR3 sequence is 14 residues long. CDR3 DNA sequence: TGTGCCCAGCAGACAGTCGCTAGCACAGATACGCAGTATTTT. Translating it yields CAQQTVASTDTQYF.

The chain uses TRBV7-2 and TRBJ2-7; no definite D call. The ends were cut back, 4 bases at V and 1 base at J, with 14 bases in the middle. The germline CDR1 and CDR2 sequences are SGHTA and FQGNSA. The CDR3 loop spans 15 amino acids. The CDR3 DNA follows: TGTGCCAGCAGCTCGCCCAGCACAGTTTCCTACGAGCAGTACTTC. It specifies CASSSPSTVSYEQYF. The full variable domain, completed using reference TRBV7-2 and TRBJ2-7, is GAGVSQSPSNKVTEKGKDVELRCDPISGHTALYWYRQSLGQGLEFLIYFQGNSAPDKSGLPSDRFSAERTGGSVSTLTIQRTQQEDSAVYLCASSSPSTVSYEQYFGPGTRLTVT.

This sequence joins TRBV2 and TRBJ1-6; unclear D gene. The germline gives CDR1 SNHLY, CDR2 FYNNEI. The V gene lost 7 bases and the J gene lost 0 bases, with 10 bases spanning the gap. The CDR3 is made up of 15 amino acids. Here the CDR3 reads CASTPRSSYNSPLHF. CDR3 DNA sequence: TGTGCCAGCACCCCACGGAGCTCCTATAATTCACCCCTCCACTTT.

This chain links TRBV7-3 with TRBJ1-5; weak D call: TRBD1 (6 bases). This CDR3 has 15 residues. Trimming left V 1 base short and J 4 bases short, with 11 bases between. CDR1 and CDR2 from the germline V gene are SGHTA and FQGTGA. The CDR3 DNA reads TGTGCCAGCAGCTTAAATGGGGGCAGAAATCAGCCCCAGCATTTT. It encodes CASSLNGGRNQPQHF.

The DNA for the CDR3 is TGTGCCAGCAGCTTTGGGGGCCCAACCTACGAGCAGTACTTC. Translation gives CASSFGGPTYEQYF. The rearrangement uses TRBV7-2 and TRBJ2-7; tentative D call: TRBD1 (6 bases). Trimming cost V 3 bases and J 2 bases, with 11 bases left between them. The CDR3 covers 14 residues. From germline, CDR1 is SGHTA and CDR2 FQGNSA.

J is TRBJ2-5 and V is TRBV11-3, with 11 bases lining up with TRBD2. Germline lookup yields CDR1 SGHNT and CDR2 YENEEA. After removal of 1 base from V and 2 bases from J, the junction contained 0 bases not matched to a gene. CDR3 length equals 15 residues. CDR3 sequence: CASSLGLAGQETQYF. The CDR3 DNA is TGTGCCAGCAGCTTAGGACTAGCGGGGCAAGAGACCCAGTACTTC.

The V and J genes are TRBV19 and TRBJ2-3; 9 bases fit TRBD2. Germline V lookup: CDR1 LNHDA, CDR2 SQIVND (reference sequence). CDR3 length equals 13 residues. The V gene end was trimmed by 7 bases and the J gene end by 5 bases; junction bases not matched to a gene: 4. CDR3 residues: CASKPSGEDTQYF. The DNA of the CDR3 is TGTGCCAGTAAACCTAGCGGGGAAGATACGCAGTATTTT.

Of note for this clone: A much more abundant neighbour one base away suggests this may be a read error. The V call is TRBV7-2, the J call TRBJ2-7; D gene ambiguous. CDR1 is SGHTA and CDR2 is FQGNSA in the germline V gene. This CDR3 region has 13 residues. Trimming cost V 2 bases and J 1 base, with 6 bases left between them. CDR3 nucleotides: TGTGCCAGCAGCTTAACTCCGTCCTACGAGCAGTACTTC. As protein: CASSLTPSYEQYF.

This chain joins TRBV28 and TRBJ1-1; no clear D. Trimming took 6 bases from V and 3 from J, leaving 11 bases between them. CDR3 length equals 13 residues. Per germline, CDR1 MDHEN and CDR2 SYDVKM. This CDR3 reads CASSLLRDTEAFF. The DNA for the CDR3 is TGTGCCAGCAGCCTCTTACGGGACACTGAAGCTTTCTTT.

This chain uses TRBV15 with TRBJ2-7, with 9 nucleotides matching TRBD1. The CDR3 consists of 15 residues. V lost 4 bases and J lost 2; bases outside the gene matches: 6. Germline-derived CDR1 and CDR2 are LNHNV and YYDKDF (reference sequence). CDR3: CATSTRTGATYEQYF. CDR3 bases: TGTGCCACCAGCACCAGGACAGGGGCCACCTACGAGCAGTACTTC.

The chain recombines TRBV28 with TRBJ2-2; 11 bases are a match to TRBD1. This CDR3 comprises 18 residues. CDR1 and CDR2 (germline): MDHEN, SYDVKM. J lost 4 bases, V lost 4 bases, and 11 bases had no gene match. This CDR3 reads CASSSPRAGTGGTGELFF. The CDR3, as DNA: TGTGCCAGCAGTTCTCCCAGAGCCGGGACAGGGGGCACCGGGGAGCTGTTTTTT.

The CDR3 reads CASSRRTGAEAFF. The CDR3 coding sequence is TGTGCCAGCAGTAGACGGACAGGGGCCGAAGCTTTCTTT. This chain links TRBV12-3 or TRBV12-4 with TRBJ1-1; 9 bases match TRBD1. The trim removed 5 bases at V and 8 bases at J, leaving 6 bases unmatched. This CDR3 comprises 13 residues.

The chain carries TRBV28 and TRBJ2-3, with a possible D match to TRBD2 (7 bases). The CDR3 loop spans 18 amino acids. Germline lookup yields CDR1 MDHEN and CDR2 SYDVKM. With 5 bases removed from V and 5 bases from J, the gap between germline ends came to 26 bases. The CDR3 bases are TGTGCCAGCAGTGGCCGGGCCGGGGGGCTCACGTGGGGAGATACGCAGTATTTT. It specifies CASSGRAGGLTWGDTQYF.